A single sample gave rise to the 3 T cell receptor beta chains below, sequenced in a study of blood T cell repertoires in COVID-19. Method: immunoSEQ multiplex PCR; TCRdb's copy keeps in-frame clones and lacks some. The sample has about 150,000 clones, 70% to 90% seen once. The sequenced sample consisted of PBMCs or T cells enriched from blood (not recorded which). The receptors were sampled from a woman aged 40 to 55 who had recovered from COVID-19.

This rearrangement joins TRBV2 to TRBJ2-7, with 12 bases that match TRBD2. Germline CDR1 SNHLY, CDR2 FYNNEI. V dropped 2 bases and J dropped 2; count of bases not matched to a gene: 10. The CDR3 sequence is 18 residues long. CDR3 sequence (DNA): TGTGCCAGCAGTGAACTGACTAGCGGGAGTATCGGGGCCTACGAGCAGTACTTC. Its translation is CASSELTSGSIGAYEQYF.

The rearrangement joins TRBV4-1 to TRBJ2-3; TRBD2 matches 10 bases. This CDR3 comprises 16 residues. Germline assignment: CDR1 MGHRA and CDR2 YSYEKL. Trimming took 7 bases from V and 2 from J; bases not matched to a gene: 9. CDR3 loop: CASNSLLAGVTDTQYF. The DNA of the CDR3 is TGCGCCAGCAACTCCCTTCTAGCGGGGGTCACAGATACGCAGTATTTT.

The chain links TRBV30 to TRBJ1-2; TRBD1 agrees at 7 bases. CDR1 and CDR2 from the germline V gene are GTSNPN and SVGIG (reference sequence). The CDR3 has 13 amino acids. After removal of 5 bases from V and 7 bases from J, the junction contained 10 bases not matched to a gene. CDR3: CAWSTGSISGYTF. CDR3 DNA: TGTGCCTGGTCGACAGGGTCCATCTCTGGCTACACCTTC.